This T cell receptor beta chain was identified in a study of blood T cell repertoires in COVID-19. In the study overall: Sample material is recorded as cDNA or gDNA derived from T cells, B-cell-depleted T cells, or PBMCs.

Trimming took off 5 bases at V and 7 bases at J, with 12 bases between the two ends. The V gene's germline CDR1 is SNHLY and CDR2 FYNNEI. This CDR3 spans 14 amino acids. Assay: immunoSEQ multiplex PCR; the TCRdb copy retains only in-frame clones and omits some. This table holds more than 150,000 clones, 90% found once. This sequence was found in a man in his forties or fifties with acute or convalescent COVID-19. The source material was peripheral blood. The chain uses TRBV2 and TRBJ1-6; D is possibly TRBD1 (6 bases). The CDR3 loop reads CASSLRDINSPLHF. The CDR3, as DNA: TGTGCCAGCAGTCTTCGGGACATCAATTCACCCCTCCACTTT.